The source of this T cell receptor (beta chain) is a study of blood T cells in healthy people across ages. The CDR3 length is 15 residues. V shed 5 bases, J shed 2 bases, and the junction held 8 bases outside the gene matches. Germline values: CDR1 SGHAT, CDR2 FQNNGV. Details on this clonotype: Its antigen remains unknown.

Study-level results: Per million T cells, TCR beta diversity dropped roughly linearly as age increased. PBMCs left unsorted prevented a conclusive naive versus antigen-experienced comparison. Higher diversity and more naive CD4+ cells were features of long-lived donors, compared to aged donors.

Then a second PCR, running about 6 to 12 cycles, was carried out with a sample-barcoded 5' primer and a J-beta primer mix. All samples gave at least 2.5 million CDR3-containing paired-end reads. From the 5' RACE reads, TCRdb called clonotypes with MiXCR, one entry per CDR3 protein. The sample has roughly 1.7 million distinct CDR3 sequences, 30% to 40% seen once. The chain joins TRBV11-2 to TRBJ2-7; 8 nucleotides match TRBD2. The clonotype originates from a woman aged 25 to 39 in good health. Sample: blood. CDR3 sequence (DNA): TGTGCCAGCAGCCTCCAAGCGGGAGCCACCTACGAGCAGTACTTC. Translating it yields CASSLQAGATYEQYF.